This T cell receptor beta chain originates from a study of spatial heterogeneity in lung cancer. In TCRdb, the 5' RACE reads were re-called with MiXCR into one record per CDR3 protein. The repertoire holds around 110,000 distinct CDR3 sequences, with less than 15% as singletons. This clonotype was observed many times. CDR1 and CDR2 (germline): SGHDT, YYEEEE. This CDR3 has 14 amino acids. Trimming took off 1 base at V and 0 bases at J, with 7 bases between the two ends. The time point denotes: blood at routine non-recurrence follow-up after resection. Tumor, nontumor lung or frozen PBMC supplied whole RNA that was sequenced unsorted.

The V call is TRBV5-6, the J call TRBJ1-1; D not certain. This TCR was recovered from a male donor with early-stage non-small cell lung cancer. The sequences come from PBMCs, collected at follow-up. CDR3 nucleotides: TGTGCCAGCAGCTTGTCGGGGATGAACACTGAAGCTTTCTTT. It translates to CASSLSGMNTEAFF.